The rows below give T cell receptor beta chains drawn from one sample of a study of cytomegalovirus exposure and HLA in healthy donors. Profiling relied on immunoSEQ multiplex PCR, and the TCRdb table lists in-frame clones only, not all of them. The sample shows 90,000 or so clones, roughly 82% of them seen only once. Sequencing used PBMCs. These receptor sequences come from a young man in good health and CMV-seropositive. Both conserved end residues are part of each CDR3. A D gene is named only where the DNA matches it firmly. The size of a clone is reported for some rows only, either as once, few or many, or as a class for expanded clones.

TRBV9,NA,TRBJ1-3,NA,CASSVGQSSSGNTIYF,TGTGCCAGCAGCGTAGGGCAGTCCTCCTCTGGAAACACCATATATTTT
TRBV2,NA,TRBJ2-5,few,CASSETPGAGETQYF,TGTGCCAGCAGTGAAACCCCGGGAGCCGGGGAGACCCAGTACTTC
TRBV7-2,NA,TRBJ1-6,NA,CASSLGADNSPLHF,TGTGCCAGCAGCTTAGGGGCAGACAATTCACCCCTCCACTTT
TRBV2,NA,TRBJ2-7,NA,CASSERGFPYEQYF,TGTGCCAGCAGTGAAAGGGGGTTTCCCTACGAGCAGTACTTC
TRBV19,NA,TRBJ1-5,NA,CASTLGQTLNQPQHF,TGTGCCAGTACCCTTGGGCAAACCCTAAATCAGCCCCAGCATTTT
TRBV2,NA,TRBJ2-7,NA,CASSALGSSYEQYF,TGTGCCAGCAGTGCACTCGGGTCCTCCTACGAGCAGTACTTC
TRBV25-1,NA,TRBJ2-5,NA,CASSSSASKDVTQYF,TGTGCCAGCAGCTCGTCGGCTAGCAAGGATGTGACCCAGTACTTC
TRBV5-8,NA,TRBJ2-1,NA,CASSQGRSSYNEQFF,TGTGCCAGCAGCCAGGGCCGAAGCTCCTACAATGAGCAGTTCTTC
TRBV6-5,NA,TRBJ2-3,NA,CASMGGSTDTQYF,TGTGCCAGCATGGGGGGTAGCACAGATACGCAGTATTTT
TRBV6-1,TRBD1,TRBJ1-1,NA,CASSSTGAAFF,TGTGCCAGCAGCTCGACAGGGGCGGCTTTCTTT
TRBV9,TRBD1,TRBJ1-6,NA,CASSARTGENSPLHF,TGTGCCAGCAGCGCTAGGACAGGGGAAAATTCACCCCTCCACTTT
TRBV2,NA,TRBJ2-5,few,CASSADRLQETQYF,TGTGCCAGCAGTGCAGACAGACTCCAAGAGACCCAGTACTTC
TRBV10-1,NA,TRBJ1-2,few,CASSLKPGSGYTF,TGCGCCAGCAGTCTAAAACCAGGGTCTGGCTACACCTTC
TRBV5-8,TRBD1,TRBJ2-7,NA,CASSNRGLGAYEQYF,TGTGCCAGCAGCAACAGGGGGCTTGGGGCCTACGAGCAGTACTTC
TRBV27,TRBD2,TRBJ2-2,NA,CASRGGGRATGELFF,TGTGCCAGCCGGGGGGGCGGGAGGGCCACCGGGGAGCTGTTTTTT
TRBV5-1,TRBD1,TRBJ1-2,NA,CASSPGTESMNGYTF,TGCGCCAGCAGCCCCGGGACAGAGTCTATGAACGGCTACACCTTC
TRBV29-1,NA,TRBJ1-4,NA,CSVDSGGNEKLFF,TGCAGCGTAGACAGTGGGGGCAATGAAAAACTGTTTTTT
TRBV11-3,NA,TRBJ2-2,few,CASSLSGGEYPGELFF,TGTGCCAGCAGTCTATCCGGGGGAGAATATCCCGGGGAGCTGTTTTTT
TRBV11-2,NA,TRBJ2-1,NA,CASSPVFGSSSSYNEQFF,TGTGCCAGCAGCCCCGTTTTCGGGAGTTCGTCCTCCTACAATGAGCAGTTCTTC
TRBV29-1,NA,TRBJ2-1,NA,CSVEGGDSYNEQFF,TGCAGCGTTGAAGGGGGCGACTCCTACAATGAGCAGTTCTTC
TRBV15,NA,TRBJ1-5,NA,CATSREEGQPQHF,TGTGCCACCAGCCGAGAAGAGGGTCAGCCCCAGCATTTT
TRBV5-1,NA,TRBJ1-2,NA,CASSLEAEAYGYTF,TGCGCCAGCAGCTTGGAGGCTGAGGCCTATGGCTACACCTTC
TRBV4-2,NA,TRBJ2-1,NA,CASSQDLGGTAYNEQFF,TGTGCCAGCAGCCAAGATCTTGGGGGGACCGCTTACAATGAGCAGTTCTTC
TRBV2,NA,TRBJ2-5,once,CASSALGDTQETQYF,TGTGCCAGCAGTGCCTTAGGGGACACGCAAGAGACCCAGTACTTC
TRBV4-2,NA,TRBJ2-4,NA,CASSQEALIAKNIQYF,TGTGCCAGCAGCCAAGAGGCTCTTATAGCCAAAAACATTCAGTACTTC
TRBV23-1,TRBD1,TRBJ2-1,NA,CASRTSDRAYNEQFF,TGCGCCAGCCGCACGAGCGACAGGGCCTACAATGAGCAGTTCTTC
TRBV4-2,NA,TRBJ2-2,few,CASSQATGLNTGELFF,TGTGCCAGCAGCCAAGCCACAGGGTTGAACACCGGGGAGCTGTTTTTT
TRBV7-9,TRBD2,TRBJ2-3,NA,CASSSSGSNTDTQYF,TGTGCCAGCAGCTCTAGCGGGAGTAACACAGATACGCAGTATTTT
TRBV15,TRBD1,TRBJ1-2,NA,CATSNRDRPNYGYTF,TGTGCCACCAGCAACCGGGACAGGCCGAACTATGGCTACACCTTC
TRBV11-1,NA,TRBJ1-4,NA,CASSLTGGITTNEKLFF,TGTGCCAGCAGCTTAACCGGGGGGATTACAACTAATGAAAAACTGTTTTTT
TRBV30,NA,TRBJ1-2,NA,CAWAEDRFYGYTF,TGTGCCTGGGCAGAGGATCGGTTCTATGGCTACACCTTC
TRBV18,NA,TRBJ2-7,NA,CASSTGTFSYEQYF,TGTGCCAGCTCGACAGGCACTTTCTCCTACGAGCAGTACTTC
TRBV7-2,TRBD1,TRBJ2-5,NA,CASSIDRGLWETQYF,TGTGCCAGCAGCATTGACAGGGGGCTGTGGGAGACCCAGTACTTC
TRBV2,TRBD1,TRBJ2-7,NA,CASSEGYRGYEQYF,TGTGCCAGCAGTGAAGGCTACAGGGGATACGAGCAGTACTTC
TRBV7-8,TRBD1,TRBJ1-1,NA,CASSLGGQSTEAFF,TGTGCCAGCAGCTTAGGGGGACAGAGCACTGAAGCTTTCTTT
TRBV6-6,NA,TRBJ1-2,NA,CASSSLPSNYGYTF,TGTGCCAGCAGCTCCCTCCCGAGTAACTATGGCTACACCTTC
TRBV7-8,TRBD1,TRBJ2-7,NA,CASSLYGTDTYEQYF,TGTGCCAGCAGCTTATACGGGACAGACACCTACGAGCAGTACTTC
TRBV28,TRBD1,TRBJ1-2,NA,CASSFRDRVYGYTF,TGTGCCAGCAGTTTCCGGGACAGGGTGTACGGCTACACCTTC
TRBV5-4,NA,TRBJ2-3,NA,CASSLHRATDTQYF,TGTGCCAGCAGCTTGCACAGAGCAACAGATACGCAGTATTTT
TRBV2,TRBD1,TRBJ1-5,NA,CASSEGWTGGDQPQHF,TGTGCCAGCAGTGAGGGTTGGACAGGGGGGGATCAGCCCCAGCATTTT
TRBV5-4,TRBD1,TRBJ2-5,few,CASSSQGEETQYF,TGTGCCAGCAGCTCCCAGGGGGAAGAGACCCAGTACTTC
TRBV4-1,TRBD2,TRBJ2-1,NA,CASSQGLAGYNEQFF,TGCGCCAGCAGCCAGGGACTAGCGGGCTACAATGAGCAGTTCTTC
TRBV15,NA,TRBJ1-1,NA,CATSRVQGHAFF,TGTGCCACCAGCAGAGTGCAGGGGCACGCTTTCTTT
TRBV6-5,NA,TRBJ1-1,NA,CASSYSWGGSTEAFF,TGTGCCAGCAGTTACTCCTGGGGAGGAAGCACTGAAGCTTTCTTT
TRBV29-1,NA,TRBJ2-3,once,CSGGPDTQYF,TGCAGCGGGGGGCCAGATACGCAGTATTTT
TRBV9,NA,TRBJ2-7,NA,CASSGQDLYEQYF,TGTGCCAGCAGCGGACAGGACCTCTACGAGCAGTACTTC
TRBV6-1,TRBD2,TRBJ2-3,NA,CASSDGLAGSTDTQYF,TGTGCCAGCAGTGATGGACTAGCGGGATCCACAGATACGCAGTATTTT
TRBV5-1,TRBD1,TRBJ1-1,NA,CASSAGTGNTEAFF,TGCGCCAGCAGCGCCGGGACAGGGAACACTGAAGCTTTCTTT
TRBV6-5,NA,TRBJ1-3,NA,CASRRTVSGNTIYF,TGTGCCAGCAGAAGGACAGTCTCTGGAAACACCATATATTTT
TRBV7-2,NA,TRBJ2-7,few,CASSLLRGAYEQYF,TGTGCCAGCAGCTTACTCCGCGGGGCCTACGAGCAGTACTTC
TRBV5-4,NA,TRBJ2-5,NA,CASSLPKETQYF,TGTGCCAGCAGCTTGCCCAAAGAGACCCAGTACTTC